Below are 30 T cell receptor beta chains sequenced from a single sample in a study of T cells in localized non-small cell lung cancer. Method: immunoSEQ multiplex PCR; TCRdb's copy keeps in-frame clones and lacks some. The sample has some 25,000 clones, around nine tenths seen once. Source: peripheral blood, taken before any cancer treatment. The receptors derive from a woman aged 40-69 years with stage I lung adenocarcinoma.

This chain uses TRBV11-2 with TRBJ1-1; D gene ambiguous. CDR1 and CDR2 from the germline V gene are SGHAT and FQNNGV. V dropped 3 bases and J dropped 4 bases, with 12 bases sitting between them. The CDR3 extends over 14 amino acids. This chain's CDR3 is CASSLNGRVTEAFF. Here the CDR3 DNA reads TGTGCCAGCAGCTTGAATGGGAGGGTCACTGAAGCTTTCTTT.

The V and J genes are TRBV5-1 and TRBJ2-5, with 8 bases fitting TRBD1. Germline trimming cut 4 bases from V and 4 bases from J; bases unmatched to any gene: 3. The CDR3 covers 13 residues. The germline CDR1 and CDR2 sequences are SGHRS and YFSETQ. The CDR3 sequence: CASSPTGGETQYF. DNA for the CDR3: TGCGCCAGCAGCCCTACAGGGGGAGAGACCCAGTACTTC.

The V call is TRBV5-1, the J call TRBJ2-3; the D gene is possibly TRBD2 (6 bases). Trimming removed 9 bases from V and 2 bases from J, with 22 bases in between. This CDR3 has 16 residues. Germline V gene lookup returns CDR1 SGHRS and CDR2 YFSETQ. CDR3 protein: CATLSTEGIFTDTQYF. Written as DNA, the CDR3 is TGCGCCACCCTTTCAACGGAGGGGATCTTCACAGATACGCAGTATTTT.

V usage is TRBV29-1 and J usage is TRBJ2-1; 7 bases align to TRBD2. Germline V gives CDR1 SQVTM, CDR2 ANQGSEA. The V gene end was trimmed by 0 bases and the J gene end by 5 bases; junction bases not matched to a gene: 7. This CDR3 spans 15 amino acids. CDR3 residues: CSVEDETSIHNEQFF. CDR3 DNA sequence: TGCAGCGTTGAAGATGAGACTAGCATCCACAATGAGCAGTTCTTC.

The J gene is TRBJ2-5, the V gene TRBV2; 8 bases line up with TRBD2. The DNA matches TRBJ2-7 better at its end, which makes the J call doubtful. The CDR3 is 14 amino acids. The germline V gene encodes CDR1 SNHLY and CDR2 FYNNEI. CDR3 amino acids: CASSGSGRFNEQYF. In nucleotides, the CDR3 is TGTGCCAGCAGTGGGAGCGGGAGATTCAACGAGCAGTACTTC.

J is TRBJ2-4 and V is TRBV2; D is perhaps TRBD1 (5 bases). The ends were cut back, 6 bases at V and 8 bases at J, with 17 bases in the middle. The CDR3 has 14 residues. Germline assignment: CDR1 SNHLY and CDR2 FYNNEI. The CDR3 sequence: CASRRGFLLDIQYF. The CDR3 DNA follows: TGTGCCAGCAGAAGGGGCTTCTTGCTGGACATTCAGTACTTC.

The chain employs TRBV18 and TRBJ2-7; TRBD1 aligns across 7 bases. The V and J ends lost 0 bases and 5 bases, in that order; junction bases with no gene match: 1. In germline, CDR1 is KGHSH, CDR2 LQKENI. This CDR3 spans 13 amino acids. The CDR3, as DNA: TGTGCCAGCTCACCACCAGGGGGCGACGAGCAGTACTTC. It yields the protein CASSPPGGDEQYF.

The rearrangement links TRBV19 to TRBJ1-2; weak D call: TRBD1 (5 bases). V was pared by 5 bases and J by 8 bases, with 9 bases between. The CDR3 totals 11 residues. The germline V gene has CDR1 LNHDA and CDR2 SQIVND (reference sequence). CDR3: CASSAWDGYTF. The DNA of the CDR3 is TGTGCCAGTAGTGCCTGGGACGGCTACACCTTC.

The genes are TRBV11-2 and TRBJ2-1; D gene unclear. The V end was cut by 5 bases, the J end by 0 bases, with 14 bases between. Germline lookup yields CDR1 SGHAT and CDR2 FQNNGV. The CDR3 totals 16 residues. This CDR3 reads CASSALGGSSYNEQFF. The CDR3 DNA is TGTGCCAGCAGCGCCCTTGGCGGCAGCTCCTACAATGAGCAGTTCTTC.

The rearrangement uses TRBV5-1 and TRBJ1-3, with TRBD1 matching over 7 bases. The CDR3 is 15 residues long. From germline, CDR1 is SGHRS and CDR2 YFSETQ. Trimming at V came to 3 bases and at J to 7 bases, leaving 10 bases not matched to a gene. CDR3 sequence: CASSSQGGNSNTIYF. Here the CDR3 DNA reads TGCGCCAGCAGCTCCCAGGGGGGGAATTCGAACACCATATATTTT.

The chain links TRBV9 to TRBJ1-3; D not resolved. Germline V gene lookup returns CDR1 SGDLS and CDR2 YYNGEE. Between the trimmed V and J ends, which lost 0 bases and 0 bases, there was a span of 7 bases. The CDR3 sequence is 15 residues long. CDR3 sequence reads: CASSVVGNSGNTIYF. The DNA of the CDR3 is TGTGCCAGCAGCGTAGTGGGGAACTCTGGAAACACCATATATTTT. Based on the CDR3 plus reference TRBV9 and TRBJ1-3, the full variable domain is DSGVTQTPKHLITATGQRVTLRCSPRSGDLSVYWYQQSLDQGLQFLIQYYNGEERAKGNILERFSAQQFPDLHSELNLSSLELGDSALYFCASSVVGNSGNTIYFGEGSWLTVV.

The chain employs TRBV15 and TRBJ1-2; no definite D call. The CDR3 covers 16 residues. The ends were cut back, 0 bases at V and 4 bases at J, with 15 bases in the middle. Germline CDR1 reads LNHNV; CDR2 reads YYDKDF (reference sequence). CDR3 sequence: CATSRELGLSSYGYTF. The CDR3 DNA sequence: TGTGCCACCAGCAGAGAACTGGGGTTAAGCAGCTATGGCTACACCTTC.

V and J are TRBV2 and TRBJ2-7, with 8 bases lining up with TRBD2. The V segment lost 10 bases and the J segment 4 bases; nucleotides outside the gene matches: 9. The CDR3 contains 13 residues. Per the germline V gene, CDR1 is SNHLY and CDR2 is FYNNEI. The chain's CDR3 is CATNGGGSYEQYF. Written as DNA, the CDR3 is TGTGCCACAAACGGGGGGGGCTCGTACGAGCAGTACTTC.

The rearrangement joins TRBV14 to TRBJ1-3; D is ambiguous. From germline, CDR1 is SGHDN and CDR2 FVKESK. The V and J ends lost 8 bases and 0 bases respectively, with 14 bases between them. This CDR3 has 15 amino acids. The CDR3: CASAPAGYSGNTIYF. The DNA of the CDR3 is TGTGCCAGCGCCCCGGCAGGATACTCTGGAAACACCATATATTTT.

The V call is TRBV9, the J call TRBJ2-7, with TRBD1 matching 8 bases. The trim removed 0 bases at V and 4 bases at J, leaving 6 bases unmatched. The length of the CDR3 is 15 residues. The germline gives CDR1 SGDLS, CDR2 YYNGEE. DNA for the CDR3: TGTGCCAGCAGCGTAGGGGGGACAGGTAGTTACGAGCAGTACTTC. Translation: CASSVGGTGSYEQYF.

The V call is TRBV6-1, the J call TRBJ2-7; D is perhaps TRBD2 (6 bases). From germline, CDR1 is MNHNS and CDR2 SASEGT. Trimming removed 1 base at V and 0 bases at J, with 7 bases between. The CDR3 length is 14 residues. The CDR3 DNA follows: TGTGCCAGCAGTGAAGGGGGGGTCTCCTACGAGCAGTACTTC. Translation gives CASSEGGVSYEQYF.

The chain joins TRBV30 to TRBJ2-2, with D maybe TRBD2 (5 bases). Deletions cut 7 bases from V and 6 bases from J, with 21 bases between. The germline CDR1 and CDR2 sequences are GTSNPN and SVGIG (reference sequence). This CDR3 contains 15 residues. The CDR3 sequence: CAYPYRGAYAGELFF. CDR3 DNA: TGTGCCTACCCCTACCGGGGAGCCTACGCCGGGGAGCTGTTTTTT.

The chain couples TRBV6-5 to TRBJ2-7; D call uncertain. V gave up 0 bases and J gave up 1 base, with 13 bases separating them. The germline CDR1 and CDR2 sequences are MNHEY and SVGAGI. The CDR3 consists of 16 residues. CDR3 sequence reads: CASSYSSARASYEQYF. The CDR3 nucleotides read TGTGCCAGCAGTTACTCGTCGGCTAGGGCTTCCTACGAGCAGTACTTC.

The DNA for the CDR3 is TGTGCCTGGAGTAACGAGGCCCTGGCAGGGTATGAGCAGTTCTTC. It encodes CAWSNEALAGYEQFF. The V gene is TRBV30, the J gene TRBJ2-1; D is perhaps TRBD1 (5 bases). Trimming stripped 2 bases from V and 8 bases from J, with 19 bases between. This CDR3 spans 15 amino acids. Looked up from germline, CDR1 is GTSNPN and CDR2 is SVGIG (reference sequence).

The chain links TRBV19 to TRBJ2-3, with a tentative D call TRBD2 (6 bases). Germline-derived CDR1 and CDR2 are LNHDA and SQIVND (reference sequence). The CDR3 extends over 16 amino acids. Here the CDR3 reads CATRGRGATVTDTQYF. In DNA, the CDR3 is TGTGCTACGAGGGGTCGCGGGGCGACCGTAACAGATACGCAGTATTTT.

This clone was seen only once. The genes are TRBV19 and TRBJ2-3, with 11 bases lining up with TRBD2. Looked up from germline, CDR1 is LNHDA and CDR2 is SQIVND (reference sequence). There are 17 residues in the CDR3. Trimming removed 5 bases from V and 1 base from J; junction bases left unmatched: 8. The CDR3 is CASSLQLAGAGTDTQYF. The CDR3 DNA is TGTGCCAGTAGTCTACAACTAGCGGGAGCGGGCACAGATACGCAGTATTTT.

The chain employs TRBV7-2 and TRBJ2-3; D might be TRBD2 (6 bases). CDR3 length: 14 amino acids. The germline V and J ends were trimmed by 3 bases and 1 base, with 8 bases remaining between them. The germline V gene has CDR1 SGHTA and CDR2 FQGNSA. Here the CDR3 DNA reads TGTGCCAGCAGCTTGAGACTAGGCACAGATACGCAGTATTTT. This gives the protein CASSLRLGTDTQYF.

The chain combines TRBV21-1 with TRBJ2-7; the table's D call of TRBD2 was not tested on the DNA. TRBV21-1 is described as a pseudogene. This CDR3 is built from 15 residues. CDR3 DNA sequence: TGTGCCAGCAGCAAATCAGAACTACGACCCTACGAGCAGTACTTC. It translates to CASSKSELRPYEQYF.

J is TRBJ2-2 and V is TRBV29-1, with D unresolved. CDR3 length equals 14 residues. CDR1 and CDR2 (germline): SQVTM, ANQGSEA. Trimming shortened V by 6 bases and J by 2 bases, and 13 bases separated the two germline ends. The CDR3, as DNA: TGCAGCGTGGCCCCCAACTATAACACCGGGGAGCTGTTTTTT. It codes for CSVAPNYNTGELFF.

The chain combines TRBV2 with TRBJ2-1; D is ambiguous. The CDR3 is 11 residues long. Germline CDR1 and CDR2: SNHLY and FYNNEI. V was cut by 8 bases and J by 8 bases, with 10 bases left in between. The CDR3 loop reads CASGFHDEQFF. CDR3 in DNA: TGTGCCAGCGGTTTTCACGATGAGCAGTTCTTC. The entire variable domain, with the rest obtained from reference TRBV2 and TRBJ2-1, is as follows: EPEVTQTPSHQVTQMGQEVILRCVPISNHLYFYWYRQILGQKVEFLVSFYNNEISEKSEIFDDQFSVERPDGSNFTLKIRSTKLEDSAMYFCASGFHDEQFFGPGTRLTVL.

The gene calls are TRBV5-1 and TRBJ2-1; 15 bases fit TRBD2. Per germline, CDR1 SGHRS and CDR2 YFSETQ. The J segment lost 4 bases and the V segment lost 0 bases, leaving 5 bases of the junction unmatched. The CDR3 spans 18 residues. The chain's CDR3 is CASSLAGLAGGLYNEQFF. The CDR3 coding sequence is TGCGCCAGCAGCTTGGCCGGACTAGCGGGAGGGTTGTACAATGAGCAGTTCTTC.

The CDR3 sequence: CASREAGPGELFF. The DNA of the CDR3 is TGTGCCAGCAGAGAGGCGGGACCCGGGGAGCTGTTTTTT. The chain employs TRBV6-5 and TRBJ2-2, with a tentative D call TRBD2 (6 bases). Trimming shortened V by 6 bases and J by 6 bases, and 11 bases separated the two germline ends. The germline V gene encodes CDR1 MNHEY and CDR2 SVGAGI. The CDR3 contains 13 residues.

CDR3: CASSPAGATDTQYF. CDR3 nucleotide sequence: TGTGCCAGCTCACCAGCGGGAGCCACAGATACGCAGTATTTT. The chain couples TRBV18 to TRBJ2-3; TRBD2 aligns across 7 bases. The length of the CDR3 is 14 residues. V gave up 2 bases and J gave up 2 bases; unmatched junction bases: 1. CDR1 KGHSH and CDR2 LQKENI come from the germline V gene. Combining the CDR3 with reference TRBV18 and TRBJ2-3 gives the whole variable domain NAGVMQNPRHLVRRRGQEARLRCSPMKGHSHVYWYRQLPEEGLKFMVYLQKENIIDESGMPKERFSAEFPKEGPSILRIQQVVRGDSAAYFCASSPAGATDTQYFGPGTRLTVL.

J is TRBJ2-3 and V is TRBV29-1; maybe TRBD1 (5 bases). The V end lost 7 bases, the J end lost 0 bases, and 8 bases lay between the germline ends. This CDR3 has 12 amino acids. The germline V gene encodes CDR1 SQVTM and CDR2 ANQGSEA. The CDR3 sequence: CSGTPSTDTQYF. The CDR3 DNA follows: TGCAGCGGGACACCCAGCACAGATACGCAGTATTTT.

The chain joins TRBV6-5 to TRBJ2-1; 8 nucleotides agree with TRBD2. J lost 0 bases, V lost 3 bases, and 4 bases had no gene match. The CDR3 loop spans 16 amino acids. In germline, CDR1 is MNHEY, CDR2 SVGAGI. The CDR3 DNA is TGTGCCAGCAGTTATAGCGGGATAAACTCCTACAATGAGCAGTTCTTC. This encodes CASSYSGINSYNEQFF.